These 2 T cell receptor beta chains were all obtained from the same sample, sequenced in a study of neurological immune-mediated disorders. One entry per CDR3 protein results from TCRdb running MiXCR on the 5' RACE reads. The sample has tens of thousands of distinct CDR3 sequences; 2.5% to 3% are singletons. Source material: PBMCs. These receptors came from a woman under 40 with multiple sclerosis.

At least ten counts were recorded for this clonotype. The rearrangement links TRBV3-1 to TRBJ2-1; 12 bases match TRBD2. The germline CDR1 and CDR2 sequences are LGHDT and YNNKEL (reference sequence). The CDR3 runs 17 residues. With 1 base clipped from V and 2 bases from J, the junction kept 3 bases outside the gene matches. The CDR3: CASSQVTSGRTYNEQFF. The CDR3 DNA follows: TGTGCCAGCAGCCAAGTCACTAGCGGGAGGACCTACAATGAGCAGTTCTTC.

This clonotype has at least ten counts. The CDR3 is CASSATSGANVLTF. The CDR3, as DNA: TGTGCCAGCAGTGCGACGTCTGGGGCCAACGTCCTGACTTTC. The rearrangement uses TRBV6-5 and TRBJ2-6; D gene ambiguous. Germline loops: CDR1 MNHEY, CDR2 SVGAGI. The CDR3 extends over 14 amino acids. Trimming took 5 bases from V and 1 from J, leaving 6 bases between them.